Each of the 26 T cell receptor beta chains below was sequenced from the same sample in a study of T cells in Graves' hyperthyroidism and ophthalmopathy. Researchers took RNA transcripts and amplified the TCR beta CDR3 regions from them. HTBI primers were employed in a first-round RT-PCR of the TCR CDR3. MiXCR, run by TCRdb on the multiplex PCR reads, gives a single entry per CDR3 protein. In the table there are 250,000 to 300,000 distinct CDR3 sequences, less than 15% of which are singletons. Sequencing was done on a sample of blood. These receptors originate from a woman in her thirties or forties with Graves' hyperthyroidism that later progressed to Graves' ophthalmopathy.

The rearrangement uses TRBV18 and TRBJ2-3; unclear D gene. CDR1 KGHSH and CDR2 LQKENI come from the germline V gene. The CDR3 contains 14 residues. Trimming left V 6 bases short and J 4 bases short, with 14 bases between. In DNA form, the CDR3 reads TGTGCCAGCTCCCCGCTAAGGGATTCAGATACGCAGTATTTT. Translation gives CASSPLRDSDTQYF.

This clonotype was observed at least ten times. The rearrangement joins TRBV20-1 to TRBJ2-2; 9 bases match TRBD1. The germline CDR1 and CDR2 sequences are DFQATT and SNEGSKA (reference sequence). CDR3 length: 16 residues. The J segment lost 1 base and the V segment lost 4 bases, leaving 7 bases of the junction unmatched. This chain's CDR3 is CSATSWTGENTGELFF. CDR3 nucleotide sequence: TGCAGTGCTACCAGCTGGACAGGGGAGAACACCGGGGAGCTGTTTTTT.

Points on this clonotype: One junction end does not reproduce the germline sequence, and a read error may be involved. The chain links TRBV28 to TRBJ1-1; a weak D match, TRBD1 (6 bases). CDR3 length: 13 amino acids. Germline CDR1 MDHEN, CDR2 SYDVKM. The chain's CDR3 is CASKGLRDTESFF. For the CDR3, the DNA is TGTGCCAGTAAGGGGTTGCGGGACACTGAATCTTTCTTT.

This clonotype came up many times. The chain has TRBV11-2 and TRBJ1-4; D is unresolved. Germline-derived CDR1 and CDR2 are SGHAT and FQNNGV. V was trimmed by 5 bases and J by 5 bases, leaving 12 bases between them. The CDR3 is 14 residues long. In DNA, the CDR3 is TGTGCCAGCAGCCCTAGCCCAGAAAATGAAAAACTGTTTTTT. Translating it yields CASSPSPENEKLFF.

Regarding this clonotype: One base away lies a much larger clone, so this may be a sequencing read error. The CDR3 does not close with the conserved phenylalanine or tryptophan, likely indicating a read error. The chain employs TRBV7-8 and TRBJ1-6; possibly TRBD1 for D (5 bases). Trimming took off 4 bases at V and 0 bases at J, with 16 bases between the two ends. Germline V gene lookup returns CDR1 SGHVS and CDR2 FQNEAQ. CDR3 size: 18 residues. Written as DNA, the CDR3 is TGTGCCAGCAGCTCGAAAGACAGTTATCGCTCCTATAATTCACCCCTCCACTCT. Its protein product is CASSSKDSYRSYNSPLHS.

This clonotype was detected ten times or more. This chain connects TRBV6-2 or TRBV6-3 to TRBJ1-5; D not resolved. The CDR3 totals 12 residues. CDR1 is MNHEY and CDR2 is SVGEGT in the germline V gene. V was pared by 1 base and J by 7 bases, with 5 bases between. The CDR3 loop reads CASSYFRQPQHF. The CDR3 nucleotides are TGTGCCAGCAGTTACTTTAGGCAGCCCCAGCATTTT.

This clonotype was recorded at least ten times. This sequence joins TRBV27 and TRBJ2-7; TRBD1 might be the D (5 bases). The V gene lost 2 bases and the J gene lost 5 bases, with 10 bases spanning the gap. CDR1 and CDR2 from the germline V gene are MNHEY and SMNVEV (reference sequence). CDR3 length: 13 amino acids. CDR3 nucleotide sequence: TGTGCCAGCAGTTTACAGGGTGCCCACGAGCAGTACTTC. This translates into CASSLQGAHEQYF.

This clonotype occurred a few times. The rearrangement uses TRBV6-2 or TRBV6-3 and TRBJ2-1, with D possibly matching TRBD1 (5 bases). Trimming took off 6 bases at V and 1 base at J, with 13 bases between the two ends. This CDR3 spans 15 amino acids. Germline assignment: CDR1 MNHEY and CDR2 SVGEGT. In DNA form, the CDR3 reads TGTGCCAGCAGGGAGACAGTTTTTTCCTACAATGAGCAGTTCTTC. This sequence encodes CASRETVFSYNEQFF.

The genes are TRBV5-1 and TRBJ2-1, with D perhaps TRBD1 (7 bases). Trimming removed 0 bases from V and 9 bases from J, with 13 bases in between. The CDR3 totals 14 residues. The germline gives CDR1 SGHRS, CDR2 YFSETQ. The CDR3 DNA is TGCGCCAGCAGCTTGGCAGGGGGGTGCAGTGAGCAGTTCTTC. It encodes CASSLAGGCSEQFF.

There are a few counts of this clonotype. The V call is TRBV29-1, the J call TRBJ2-1, with a weak D call TRBD1 (6 bases). The germline gives CDR1 SQVTM, CDR2 ANQGSEA. The CDR3 length is 14 residues. V was pared by 3 bases and J by 3 bases, with 12 bases between. This CDR3 is CSVEGQGYYNEQFF. Here the CDR3 DNA reads TGCAGCGTTGAGGGCCAGGGGTACTACAATGAGCAGTTCTTC.

This clonotype occurred many times. CDR3 in amino acids: CASRFSGTYILFSYNEQFF. CDR3 coding DNA: TGTGCCAGTCGATTTAGCGGGACATATATCCTGTTCTCCTACAATGAGCAGTTCTTC. The chain links TRBV28 to TRBJ2-1; 8 positions match TRBD2. In germline, CDR1 is MDHEN, CDR2 SYDVKM. V shed 9 bases and J 0 bases; nucleotides not matched to a gene: 19. The CDR3 covers 19 residues.

The genes are TRBV6-5 and TRBJ1-1; D ambiguous. The ends were cut back, 0 bases at V and 1 base at J, with 9 bases in the middle. CDR1 and CDR2 (germline): MNHEY, SVGAGI. The CDR3 spans 15 residues. The CDR3 spells CASSYSAVANTEAFF. The CDR3 nucleotides are TGTGCCAGCAGTTACTCGGCCGTTGCGAACACTGAAGCTTTCTTT.

About this clonotype: Since a much larger clone is just one base distant, this may be a read error. This chain uses TRBV19 with TRBJ1-1; D not certain. The CDR3 totals 13 residues. V lost 1 base and J lost 8, with 11 bases in between. Per germline, CDR1 LNHDA and CDR2 SQIVND (reference sequence). In DNA, the CDR3 is TGTGCCAGTAGTATAGGACGTGGGAGAGAAGCTTTCTTT. Translating it yields CASSIGRGREAFF.

This clonotype was found many times. J is TRBJ2-5 and V is TRBV5-1; possibly TRBD2 for D (5 bases). The germline V gene encodes CDR1 SGHRS and CDR2 YFSETQ. V lost 3 bases, J lost 5 bases, and 20 bases lay in between. The CDR3 totals 16 residues. The CDR3 loop is CASSSLRGPVVETQYF. CDR3 nucleotide sequence: TGCGCCAGCAGCTCCCTTAGAGGGCCCGTCGTGGAGACCCAGTACTTC.

This clonotype came up many times. The chain uses TRBV6-2 or TRBV6-3 and TRBJ2-5; weak D call: TRBD2 (5 bases). The CDR3 covers 16 residues. V lost 6 bases and J 5 bases, leaving 22 bases between the germline ends. Germline V gene data show CDR1 as MNHEY and CDR2 as SVGEGT. The CDR3 region is CASRTDTGRREETQYF. CDR3 DNA: TGTGCCAGCAGAACCGATACGGGCCGTAGGGAGGAGACCCAGTACTTC.

In its sample, this clonotype was seen many times. The J gene is TRBJ2-1, the V gene TRBV11-2; TRBD1 is a possible D gene (6 bases). The CDR3 has 16 amino acids. Deletions cut 5 bases from V and 8 bases from J, with 22 bases between. Germline assignment: CDR1 SGHAT and CDR2 FQNNGV. CDR3: CASSNPEQGLLYEQFF. In DNA form, the CDR3 reads TGTGCCAGCAGCAACCCGGAGCAGGGGTTATTGTATGAGCAGTTCTTC.

This clonotype was counted at least ten times. V gene TRBV20-1 combines with J gene TRBJ1-1; D unresolved. The length of the CDR3 is 12 residues. Germline CDR1 is DFQATT and CDR2 is SNEGSKA (reference sequence). Trimming cost V 0 bases and J 7 bases, with 9 bases left between them. The CDR3 coding sequence is TGCAGTGCTAGAGACACACGGGTTGAAGCTTTCTTT. As protein: CSARDTRVEAFF.

This clonotype has ten or more counts. J is TRBJ2-2 and V is TRBV5-4; 9 positions agree with TRBD1. CDR1 SGHNT and CDR2 YYREEE come from the germline V gene (reference sequence). The CDR3 spans 15 residues. Trimming removed 3 bases from V and 6 bases from J; junction bases left unmatched: 6. CDR3 residues: CASSWDRVGPGELFF. CDR3 in DNA: TGTGCCAGCAGCTGGGACAGGGTGGGGCCCGGGGAGCTGTTTTTT.

This clonotype was detected many times. The chain couples TRBV7-2 to TRBJ1-1; D gene unclear. The CDR3 runs 14 residues. CDR1 is SGHTA, CDR2 FQGNSA, per germline. V lost 0 bases and J lost 6, with 11 bases in between. This CDR3 is CASSLAGDRAEAFF. DNA for the CDR3: TGTGCCAGCAGCTTAGCAGGTGATAGGGCTGAAGCTTTCTTT.

This clonotype was recorded at least ten times. This chain links TRBV11-2 with TRBJ2-1; unclear D gene. The germline gives CDR1 SGHAT, CDR2 FQNNGV. The CDR3 runs 14 residues. V shed 5 bases and J shed 2 bases, with 10 bases lying between them. CDR3 sequence reads: CASSHRTAYNEQFF. CDR3 coding DNA: TGTGCCAGCAGCCATCGGACGGCCTACAATGAGCAGTTCTTC.

This clonotype appeared many times. The chain recombines TRBV18 with TRBJ2-1; D is uncertain. The CDR3 has 15 residues. Deletions cut 6 bases from V and 9 bases from J, with 21 bases between. Per the germline V gene, CDR1 is KGHSH and CDR2 is LQKENI. CDR3 in DNA: TGTGCCAGCTCCCCCCCCGGCGCGTCACCTAGTGAGCAGTTCTTC. As protein: CASSPPGASPSEQFF. The full variable domain, rest sourced from reference TRBV18 and TRBJ2-1, is NAGVMQNPRHLVRRRGQEARLRCSPMKGHSHVYWYRQLPEEGLKFMVYLQKENIIDESGMPKERFSAEFPKEGPSILRIQQVVRGDSAAYFCASSPPGASPSEQFFGPGTRLTVL.

This clonotype has at least ten counts. The rearrangement uses TRBV7-9 and TRBJ2-7; 10 nucleotides line up with TRBD2. This CDR3 comprises 16 residues. Germline trimming cut 1 base from V and 7 bases from J; bases unmatched to any gene: 10. CDR1 is SEHNR and CDR2 is FQNEAQ in the germline V gene (reference sequence). CDR3 in DNA: TGTGCCAGCAGCTTAGACGTCGGCCTAGCGGGAGATGAGCAGTACTTC. It specifies CASSLDVGLAGDEQYF.

This clonotype was counted only a few times. The gene calls are TRBV30 and TRBJ2-7; D uncertain. Germline V gene data show CDR1 as GTSNPN and CDR2 as SVGIG (reference sequence). Trimming left V 1 base short and J 2 bases short, with 6 bases between. The CDR3 spans 12 residues. CDR3 sequence: CAWSDGPYEQYF. CDR3 bases: TGTGCCTGGAGTGACGGGCCCTACGAGCAGTACTTC.

This clonotype was seen at least ten times. The CDR3 protein is CASSLWDRGPYEQYF. As DNA, the CDR3 is TGTGCCAGCAGCTTATGGGACAGGGGGCCGTACGAGCAGTACTTC. This chain connects TRBV11-2 to TRBJ2-7, with 12 bases matching TRBD1. The CDR3 is made up of 15 amino acids. J lost 4 bases, V lost 2 bases, and 3 bases had no gene match. In germline, CDR1 is SGHAT, CDR2 FQNNGV.

This clonotype was counted at least ten times. V and J are TRBV2 and TRBJ2-1; D not resolved. Trimming left V 6 bases short and J 3 bases short, with 15 bases between. Germline values: CDR1 SNHLY, CDR2 FYNNEI. The CDR3 extends over 15 amino acids. The CDR3 reads CASRQRDESYNEQFF. The CDR3 nucleotides read TGTGCCAGCAGACAACGAGACGAAAGCTACAATGAGCAGTTCTTC.

This clonotype was counted ten times or more. The genes are TRBV28 and TRBJ2-7; D is ambiguous. The V end was cut by 2 bases, the J end by 3 bases, with 5 bases between. Germline V gene data show CDR1 as MDHEN and CDR2 as SYDVKM. CDR3 length: 12 residues. The CDR3 here is CASSLKGYEQYF. In DNA form, the CDR3 reads TGTGCCAGCAGTTTAAAAGGCTACGAGCAGTACTTC.